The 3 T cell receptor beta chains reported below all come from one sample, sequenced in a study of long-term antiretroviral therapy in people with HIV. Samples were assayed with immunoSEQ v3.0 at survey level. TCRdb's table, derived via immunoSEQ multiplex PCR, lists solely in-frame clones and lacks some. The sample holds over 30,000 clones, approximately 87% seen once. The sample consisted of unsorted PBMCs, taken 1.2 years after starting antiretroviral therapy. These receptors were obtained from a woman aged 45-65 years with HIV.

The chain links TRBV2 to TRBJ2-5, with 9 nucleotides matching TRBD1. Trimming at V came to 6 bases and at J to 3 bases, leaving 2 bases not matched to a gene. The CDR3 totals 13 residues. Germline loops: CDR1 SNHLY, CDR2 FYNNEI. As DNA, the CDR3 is TGTGCCAGCAGGGACAGGGGTGAAGAGACCCAGTACTTC. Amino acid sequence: CASRDRGEETQYF.

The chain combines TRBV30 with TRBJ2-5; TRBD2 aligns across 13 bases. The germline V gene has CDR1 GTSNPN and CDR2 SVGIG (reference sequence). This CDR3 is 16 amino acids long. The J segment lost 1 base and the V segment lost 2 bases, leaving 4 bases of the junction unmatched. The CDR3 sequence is CAWSPGLAGAQETQYF. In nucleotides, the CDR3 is TGTGCCTGGAGTCCCGGACTAGCGGGGGCCCAAGAGACCCAGTACTTC. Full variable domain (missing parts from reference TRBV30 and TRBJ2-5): SQTIHQWPATLVQPVGSPLSLECTVEGTSNPNLYWYRQAAGRGLQLLFYSVGIGQISSEVPQNLSASRPQDRQFILSSKKLLLSDSGFYLCAWSPGLAGAQETQYFGPGTRLLVL.

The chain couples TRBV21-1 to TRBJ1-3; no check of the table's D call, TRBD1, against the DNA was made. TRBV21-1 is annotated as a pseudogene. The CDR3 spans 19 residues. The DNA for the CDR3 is TGTGCCAGCAGCAAATATTTGGGACAGGGTCATGGGAATGGAAACACCATATATTTT. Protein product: CASSKYLGQGHGNGNTIYF.